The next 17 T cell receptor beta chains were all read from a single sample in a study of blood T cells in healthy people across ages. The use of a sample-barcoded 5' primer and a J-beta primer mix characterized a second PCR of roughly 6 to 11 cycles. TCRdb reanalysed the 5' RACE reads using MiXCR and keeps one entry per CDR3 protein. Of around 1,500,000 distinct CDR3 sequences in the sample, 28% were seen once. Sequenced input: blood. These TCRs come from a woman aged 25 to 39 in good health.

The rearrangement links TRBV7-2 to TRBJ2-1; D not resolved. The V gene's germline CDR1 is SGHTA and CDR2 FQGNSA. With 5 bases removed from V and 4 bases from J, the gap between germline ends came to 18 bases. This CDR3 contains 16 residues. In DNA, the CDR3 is TGTGCCAGCAGCCGGGTACTCGCGGAGACTTACAATGAGCAGTTCTTC. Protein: CASSRVLAETYNEQFF.

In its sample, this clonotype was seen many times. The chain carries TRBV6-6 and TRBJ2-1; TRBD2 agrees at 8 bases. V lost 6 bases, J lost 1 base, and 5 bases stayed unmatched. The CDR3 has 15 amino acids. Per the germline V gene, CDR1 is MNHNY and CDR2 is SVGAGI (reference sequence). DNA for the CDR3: TGTGCCAGCAGCTCAGCGGGAGTTTCCTACAATGAGCAGTTCTTC. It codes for CASSSAGVSYNEQFF.

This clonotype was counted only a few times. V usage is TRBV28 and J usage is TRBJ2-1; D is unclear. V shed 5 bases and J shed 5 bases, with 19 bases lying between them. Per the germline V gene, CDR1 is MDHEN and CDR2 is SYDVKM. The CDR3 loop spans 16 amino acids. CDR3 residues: CASSPLGANIHNEQFF. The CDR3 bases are TGTGCCAGCAGTCCCCTAGGCGCAAACATTCACAATGAGCAGTTCTTC.

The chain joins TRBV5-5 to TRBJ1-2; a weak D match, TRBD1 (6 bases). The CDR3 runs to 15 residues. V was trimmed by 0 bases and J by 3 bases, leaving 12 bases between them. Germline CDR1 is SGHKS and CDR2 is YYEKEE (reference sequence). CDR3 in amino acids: CASSLDRGTHYGYTF. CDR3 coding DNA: TGTGCCAGCAGCTTGGATCGAGGGACACACTATGGCTACACCTTC.

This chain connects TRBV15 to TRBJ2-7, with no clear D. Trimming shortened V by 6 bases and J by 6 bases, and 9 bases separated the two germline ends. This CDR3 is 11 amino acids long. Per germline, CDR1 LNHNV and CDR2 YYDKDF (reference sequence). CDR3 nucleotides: TGTGCCACCAGGAGCTGTCGCGAGCAGTACTTC. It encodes CATRSCREQYF.

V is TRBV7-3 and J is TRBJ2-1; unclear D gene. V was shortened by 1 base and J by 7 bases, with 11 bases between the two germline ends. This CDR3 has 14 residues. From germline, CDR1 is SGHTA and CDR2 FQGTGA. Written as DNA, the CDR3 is TGTGCCAGCAGCTTAATGGCTGGAACTAATGAGCAGTTCTTC. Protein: CASSLMAGTNEQFF.

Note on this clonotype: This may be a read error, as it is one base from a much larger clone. The CDR3 loop reads CASSPGLAGEGAKNNQYF. CDR3 sequence (DNA): TGTGCCAGCAGTCCGGGACTAGCGGGCGAGGGGGCCAAAAACAATCAGTACTTC. The V call is TRBV6-1, the J call TRBJ2-4; 12 bases match TRBD2. Germline-derived CDR1 and CDR2 are MNHNS and SASEGT. CDR3 length: 18 residues.

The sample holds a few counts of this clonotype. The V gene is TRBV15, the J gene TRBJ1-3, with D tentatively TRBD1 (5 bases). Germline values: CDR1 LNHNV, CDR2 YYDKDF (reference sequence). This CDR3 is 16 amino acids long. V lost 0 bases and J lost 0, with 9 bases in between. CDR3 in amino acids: CATSRERGFSGNTIYF. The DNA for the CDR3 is TGTGCCACCAGCAGAGAGAGGGGATTCTCTGGAAACACCATATATTTT.

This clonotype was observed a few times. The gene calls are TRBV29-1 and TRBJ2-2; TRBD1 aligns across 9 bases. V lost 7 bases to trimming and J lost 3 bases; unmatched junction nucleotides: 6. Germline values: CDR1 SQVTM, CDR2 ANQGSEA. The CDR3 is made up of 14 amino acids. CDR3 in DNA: TGCAGCGCATACAGGGGGCTGGACACCGGGGAGCTGTTTTTT. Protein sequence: CSAYRGLDTGELFF.

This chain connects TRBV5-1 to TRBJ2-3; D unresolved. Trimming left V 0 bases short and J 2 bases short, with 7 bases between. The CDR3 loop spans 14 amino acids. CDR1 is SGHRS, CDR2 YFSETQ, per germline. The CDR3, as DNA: TGCGCCAGCAGCTTGGATGCCGCCACAGATACGCAGTATTTT. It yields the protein CASSLDAATDTQYF.

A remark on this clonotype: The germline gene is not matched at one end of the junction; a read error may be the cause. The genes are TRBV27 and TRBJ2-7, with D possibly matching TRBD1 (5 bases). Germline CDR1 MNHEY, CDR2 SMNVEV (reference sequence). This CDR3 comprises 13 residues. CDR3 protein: CVSSRQSSYEQYF. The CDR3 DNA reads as TGTGTCAGCTCCCGACAGTCATCCTACGAGCAGTACTTC.

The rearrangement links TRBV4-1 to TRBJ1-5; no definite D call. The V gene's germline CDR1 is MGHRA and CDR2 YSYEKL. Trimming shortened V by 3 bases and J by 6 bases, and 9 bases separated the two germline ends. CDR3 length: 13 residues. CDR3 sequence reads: CASSQAESQPQHF. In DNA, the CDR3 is TGCGCCAGCAGCCAGGCCGAATCTCAGCCCCAGCATTTT.

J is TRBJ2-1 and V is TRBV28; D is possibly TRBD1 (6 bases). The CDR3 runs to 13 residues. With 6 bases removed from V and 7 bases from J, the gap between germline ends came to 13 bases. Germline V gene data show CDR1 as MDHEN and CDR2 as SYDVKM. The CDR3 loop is CASSARQGNEQFF. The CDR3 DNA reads TGTGCCAGCAGCGCTCGCCAGGGGAATGAGCAGTTCTTC.

The DNA of the CDR3 is TGTGCCAGCAGCATACTGACAGGGAACTATGGCTACACCTTC. Encoded protein: CASSILTGNYGYTF. The J gene is TRBJ1-2, the V gene TRBV7-9; 7 bases match TRBD1. The V gene end was trimmed by 5 bases and the J gene end by 2 bases; junction bases not matched to a gene: 5. The CDR3 has 14 residues. Germline values: CDR1 SEHNR, CDR2 FQNEAQ (reference sequence). Together with reference TRBV7-9 and TRBJ1-2, the CDR3 gives the full variable domain: DTGVSQNPRHKITKRGQNVTFRCDPISEHNRLYWYRQTLGQGPEFLTYFQNEAQLEKSRLLSDRFSAERPKGSFSTLEIQRTEQGDSAMYLCASSILTGNYGYTFGSGTRLTVV.

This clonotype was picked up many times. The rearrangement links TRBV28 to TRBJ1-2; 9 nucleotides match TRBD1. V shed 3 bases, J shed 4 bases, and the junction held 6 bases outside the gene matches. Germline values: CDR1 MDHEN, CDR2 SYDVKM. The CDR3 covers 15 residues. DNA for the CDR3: TGTGCCAGCAGTTTTCAGGACAGGGGACTCTATGGCTACACCTTC. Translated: CASSFQDRGLYGYTF.

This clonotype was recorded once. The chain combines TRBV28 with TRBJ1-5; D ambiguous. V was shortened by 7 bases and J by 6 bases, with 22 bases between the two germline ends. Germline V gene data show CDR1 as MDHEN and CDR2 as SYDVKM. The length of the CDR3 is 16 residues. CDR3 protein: CASTHLAGSVIQPQHF. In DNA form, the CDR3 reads TGTGCCAGCACCCACCTAGCCGGGAGCGTAATTCAGCCCCAGCATTTT. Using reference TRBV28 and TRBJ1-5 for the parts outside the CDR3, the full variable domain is DVKVTQSSRYLVKRTGEKVFLECVQDMDHENMFWYRQDPGLGLRLIYFSYDVKMKEKGDIPEGYSVSREKKERFSLILESASTNQTSMYLCASTHLAGSVIQPQHFGDGTRLSIL.

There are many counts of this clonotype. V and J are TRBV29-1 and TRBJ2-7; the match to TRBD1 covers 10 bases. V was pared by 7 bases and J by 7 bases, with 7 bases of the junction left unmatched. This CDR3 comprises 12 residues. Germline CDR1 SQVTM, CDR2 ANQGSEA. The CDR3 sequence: CSAGTGVGEQYF. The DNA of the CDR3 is TGCAGCGCCGGGACAGGGGTGGGTGAGCAGTACTTC.